This T cell receptor (beta chain) was identified during a study of blood T cell repertoires in COVID-19. This clone was counted a single time. Profiling relied on immunoSEQ multiplex PCR, and the TCRdb table lists in-frame clones only, not all of them. The sample consists of some 500,000 clones, 88% of them appearing once. V was pared by 3 bases and J by 6 bases, with 7 bases between. The CDR3 spans 12 residues. Germline V CDR1 and CDR2: MNHNS, SASEGT. Sequenced sample: PBMCs or T cells enriched from blood (not recorded which). The chain links TRBV6-1 to TRBJ2-3; D is unresolved. This sequence originates from a middle-aged woman who had recovered from COVID-19. DNA for the CDR3: TGTGCCAGCAGTGAGACACAGGATACGCAGTATTTT. Protein product: CASSETQDTQYF.